These 24 T cell receptor beta chains share one sample of origin, sequenced in a study of Ad26.COV2.S vaccination and SARS-CoV-2 variants. Treatment in this sample: around 19 received Ad26.COV2.S at low or high dose, single or two shots; about 5 received placebo; per-sample allocation not given. On day 63 after the first injection, vaccine and placebo recipients gave samples. Some clones are missing from TCRdb's copy, which holds only in-frame ones; the method was immunoSEQ multiplex PCR. In the table there are about 320,000 clones, approximately 86% of which are singletons. The starting material was peripheral blood, obtained in a trial of Ad26.COV2.S vaccine versus placebo. Every receptor here comes from a person between 18 and 65 years old who received the Ad26.COV2.S COVID-19 vaccine or a placebo.

The CDR3 protein is CASSFEGRLGNTIYF. In DNA, the CDR3 is TGTGCCAGCAGTTTCGAGGGGAGATTAGGAAACACCATATATTTT. V is TRBV28 and J is TRBJ1-3; tentatively, D is TRBD1 (5 bases). Between the trimmed V and J ends, which lost 3 bases and 4 bases, there was a span of 13 bases. CDR1 and CDR2 from the germline V gene are MDHEN and SYDVKM. This CDR3 is 15 amino acids long.

J is TRBJ1-2 and V is TRBV4-1, with D perhaps TRBD1 (5 bases). CDR3 length: 16 amino acids. V was shortened by 2 bases and J by 3 bases, with 16 bases between the two germline ends. CDR1 is MGHRA and CDR2 is YSYEKL in the germline V gene. The CDR3 here is CASSQPGTGLDYGYTF. In DNA, the CDR3 is TGCGCCAGCAGCCAACCCGGTACAGGTCTCGACTATGGCTACACCTTC.

This clone has a single count. V and J are TRBV30 and TRBJ2-7; D is ambiguous. Germline lookup yields CDR1 GTSNPN and CDR2 SVGIG (reference sequence). The V end lost 0 bases, the J end lost 2 bases, and 8 bases lay between the germline ends. The CDR3 consists of 13 residues. CDR3: CAWSVKSTYEQYF. CDR3 in DNA: TGTGCCTGGAGTGTGAAGTCGACCTACGAGCAGTACTTC.

V usage is TRBV5-6 and J usage is TRBJ2-7; 10 bases are shared with TRBD1. Germline lookup yields CDR1 SGHDT and CDR2 YYEEEE. Trimming cost V 5 bases and J 6 bases; bases outside gene matches: 11. The CDR3 contains 15 residues. CDR3 DNA sequence: TGTGCCAGCAGTATAACCGGGACAGGGGTCGGCGAGCAGTACTTC. Its protein product is CASSITGTGVGEQYF. The entire variable domain, with the rest obtained from reference TRBV5-6 and TRBJ2-7, is as follows: DAGVTQSPTHLIKTRGQQVTLRCSPKSGHDTVSWYQQALGQGPQFIFQYYEEEERQRGNFPDRFSGHQFPNYSSELNVNALLLGDSALYLCASSITGTGVGEQYFGPGTRLTVT.

The rearrangement joins TRBV18 to TRBJ2-1; 11 nucleotides match TRBD2. The CDR3 is 20 residues long. Looked up from germline, CDR1 is KGHSH and CDR2 is LQKENI. Losses at the gene ends were 3 bases for V and 0 bases for J; bases not matched to a gene: 13. CDR3 nucleotide sequence: TGTGCCAGCTCACCGTTGCCTAGCGGGGGGTTCACGAGCTCCTACAATGAGCAGTTCTTC. This codes for CASSPLPSGGFTSSYNEQFF. Based on the CDR3 plus reference TRBV18 and TRBJ2-1, the full variable domain is NAGVMQNPRHLVRRRGQEARLRCSPMKGHSHVYWYRQLPEEGLKFMVYLQKENIIDESGMPKERFSAEFPKEGPSILRIQQVVRGDSAAYFCASSPLPSGGFTSSYNEQFFGPGTRLTVL.

This clone was recorded once. The V gene is TRBV18, the J gene TRBJ2-5; D gene uncertain. Germline-derived CDR1 and CDR2 are KGHSH and LQKENI. The CDR3 sequence is 12 residues long. Trimming cost V 3 bases and J 5 bases, with 7 bases left between them. The CDR3 here is CASSPPRETQYF. CDR3 nucleotide sequence: TGTGCCAGCTCACCTCCTCGGGAGACCCAGTACTTC.

The table lists this clone with a few counts. The chain uses TRBV15 and TRBJ1-4, with TRBD1 as a possible D gene (6 bases). The V end lost 0 bases, the J end lost 7 bases, and 15 bases lay between the germline ends. Looked up from germline, CDR1 is LNHNV and CDR2 is YYDKDF (reference sequence). The CDR3 covers 16 residues. CDR3 in amino acids: CATSRDSGQRGEKLFF. The DNA for the CDR3 is TGTGCCACCAGCAGAGATAGCGGACAGAGGGGTGAAAAACTGTTTTTT. The whole variable domain, filled in from reference TRBV15 and TRBJ1-4, reads DAMVIQNPRYQVTQFGKPVTLSCSQTLNHNVMYWYQQKSSQAPKLLFHYYDKDFNNEADTPDNFQSRRPNTSFCFLDIRSPGLGDTAMYLCATSRDSGQRGEKLFFGSGTQLSVL.

The V gene is TRBV28, the J gene TRBJ2-1; tentatively, D is TRBD1 or TRBD2 (5 bases each). Germline lookup yields CDR1 MDHEN and CDR2 SYDVKM. Deletions cut 8 bases from V and 5 bases from J, with 10 bases between. The CDR3 is 12 residues long. The CDR3: CASQGTNNEQFF. The CDR3 DNA sequence: TGTGCCAGCCAAGGGACGAACAATGAGCAGTTCTTC.

The chain couples TRBV15 to TRBJ1-1, with D possibly matching TRBD1 (6 bases). Germline V CDR1 and CDR2: LNHNV, YYDKDF (reference sequence). This CDR3 contains 15 residues. The V end was cut by 3 bases, the J end by 4 bases, with 15 bases between. CDR3 nucleotide sequence: TGTGCCACCAGCAGGTACACATCAGGGGCCACTGAAGCTTTCTTT. It encodes CATSRYTSGATEAFF.

This clone was counted once. The gene calls are TRBV7-2 and TRBJ2-3, with D perhaps matching TRBD1 (6 bases). CDR1 is SGHTA and CDR2 is FQGNSA in the germline V gene. There are 14 residues in the CDR3. The V end lost 3 bases, the J end lost 6 bases, and 13 bases lay between the germline ends. The CDR3 DNA sequence: TGTGCCAGCAGCTTCGAGGGCAGGGGTGATACGCAGTATTTT. Translation gives CASSFEGRGDTQYF.

V usage is TRBV7-2 and J usage is TRBJ2-3; the D call may be TRBD1 or TRBD2 (5 bases each). This CDR3 is built from 15 residues. Trimming pared 1 base from V and 6 bases from J, leaving 14 bases between. Germline V gene sequence: CDR1 SGHTA, CDR2 FQGNSA. For the CDR3, the DNA is TGTGCCAGCAGCTTAGAACCAGGTTGGGGGGATACGCAGTATTTT. It encodes CASSLEPGWGDTQYF. The full variable domain, in which reference TRBV7-2 and TRBJ2-3 provide the parts outside the CDR3, is GAGVSQSPSNKVTEKGKDVELRCDPISGHTALYWYRQSLGQGLEFLIYFQGNSAPDKSGLPSDRFSAERTGGSVSTLTIQRTQQEDSAVYLCASSLEPGWGDTQYFGPGTRLTVL.

This clone was seen many times. The same CDR3 is also encoded by other DNA sequences in this sample. The chain employs TRBV11-2 and TRBJ1-1; no definite D call. This CDR3 spans 15 amino acids. V lost 5 bases and J 1 base, leaving 14 bases between the germline ends. Germline-derived CDR1 and CDR2 are SGHAT and FQNNGV. This CDR3 is CASSPRTGWNTEAFF. As DNA, the CDR3 is TGTGCCAGCAGCCCCAGGACGGGCTGGAACACTGAAGCTTTCTTT.

The chain is built from TRBV11-3 and TRBJ2-3; D is possibly TRBD2 (6 bases). Germline values: CDR1 SGHNT, CDR2 YENEEA. The CDR3 spans 15 residues. The V and J ends lost 5 bases and 1 base respectively, with 13 bases between them. The CDR3 here is CASSRRASGTDTQYF. The DNA of the CDR3 is TGTGCCAGCAGCCGTAGGGCTAGCGGCACAGATACGCAGTATTTT.

V is TRBV19 and J is TRBJ2-3, with 9 nucleotides matching TRBD1. In germline, CDR1 is LNHDA, CDR2 SQIVND (reference sequence). The CDR3 extends over 13 amino acids. V was pared by 9 bases and J by 5 bases, with 6 bases of the junction left unmatched. The CDR3 bases are TGTGCCAGCCGGGACAGGGCTGTAGATACGCAGTATTTT. It translates to CASRDRAVDTQYF.

The chain joins TRBV14 to TRBJ1-4, with 9 positions matching TRBD1. The germline V gene has CDR1 SGHDN and CDR2 FVKESK. V gave up 4 bases and J gave up 5 bases; unmatched junction bases: 5. The CDR3 loop spans 15 amino acids. DNA of the CDR3: TGTGCCAGCAGCCGAGACAGGGGGTTCAATGAAAAACTGTTTTTT. Its protein is CASSRDRGFNEKLFF.

Written as DNA, the CDR3 is TGTGCTAGTGGTTTGGGGACTAGCGGGGGAGAGGGGGCCCAGTACTTC. It translates to CASGLGTSGGEGAQYF. This sequence joins TRBV12-5 and TRBJ2-5; the match to TRBD2 covers 13 bases. V dropped 1 base and J dropped 9; count of bases not matched to a gene: 8. This CDR3 contains 16 residues. Germline lookup yields CDR1 LGHNT and CDR2 FRNRAP.

This chain links TRBV7-6 with TRBJ2-3; D call uncertain. Germline V gene sequence: CDR1 SGHVS, CDR2 FNYEAQ. The V and J ends lost 2 bases and 6 bases respectively, with 9 bases between them. This CDR3 contains 13 residues. This chain's CDR3 is CASSLMEPDTQYF. CDR3 coding DNA: TGTGCCAGCAGCTTAATGGAACCTGATACGCAGTATTTT. Based on the CDR3 plus reference TRBV7-6 and TRBJ2-3, the full variable domain is GAGVSQSPRYKVTKRGQDVALRCDPISGHVSLYWYRQALGQGPEFLTYFNYEAQQDKSGLPNDRFSAERPEGSISTLTIQRTEQRDSAMYRCASSLMEPDTQYFGPGTRLTVL.

The V call is TRBV19, the J call TRBJ1-6; D call uncertain. Germline loops: CDR1 LNHDA, CDR2 SQIVND (reference sequence). The CDR3 length is 14 residues. Trimming took 1 base from V and 9 from J, leaving 10 bases between them. CDR3 sequence: CASSIGGETSPLHF. The CDR3 DNA follows: TGTGCCAGTAGTATAGGGGGAGAGACTTCACCCCTCCACTTT.

The chain is built from TRBV9 and TRBJ2-2, with D hard to call. Germline V gene data show CDR1 as SGDLS and CDR2 as YYNGEE. Trimming removed 0 bases from V and 8 bases from J, with 5 bases in between. The CDR3 runs 12 residues. CDR3 protein: CASSVELGELFF. CDR3 bases: TGTGCCAGCAGCGTAGAATTAGGGGAGCTGTTTTTT.

The rearrangement links TRBV2 to TRBJ1-1, with D unclear. CDR1 is SNHLY and CDR2 is FYNNEI in the germline V gene. CDR3 length: 15 amino acids. V dropped 7 bases and J dropped 6 bases, with 21 bases sitting between them. The CDR3 region is CASKSIGGIYAEAFF. The CDR3 DNA follows: TGTGCCAGCAAGAGTATCGGCGGGATTTATGCTGAAGCTTTCTTT. Drawing the rest from reference TRBV2 and TRBJ1-1, the complete variable domain is EPEVTQTPSHQVTQMGQEVILRCVPISNHLYFYWYRQILGQKVEFLVSFYNNEISEKSEIFDDQFSVERPDGSNFTLKIRSTKLEDSAMYFCASKSIGGIYAEAFFGQGTRLTVV.

The chain joins TRBV5-1 to TRBJ2-7; TRBD1 matches at 11 bases. V shed 7 bases, J shed 3 bases, and the junction held 6 bases outside the gene matches. CDR3 size: 14 residues. Per germline, CDR1 SGHRS and CDR2 YFSETQ. CDR3 sequence: CASQGGTGGYEQYF. The CDR3 DNA reads TGCGCCAGCCAAGGGGGGACAGGGGGCTACGAGCAGTACTTC.

The chain has TRBV14 and TRBJ2-1; D possibly corresponds to TRBD2 (5 bases). The length of the CDR3 is 16 residues. Trimming pared 2 bases from V and 6 bases from J, leaving 17 bases between. Per germline, CDR1 SGHDN and CDR2 FVKESK. CDR3 sequence (DNA): TGTGCCAGCAGCCAAAGTGTCGGGGTAGTTCGCAATGAGCAGTTCTTC. It specifies CASSQSVGVVRNEQFF.

This clone was seen more than once but under ten times. The gene calls are TRBV2 and TRBJ1-5; D is unresolved. The CDR3 consists of 14 residues. In germline, CDR1 is SNHLY, CDR2 FYNNEI. Deletions cut 4 bases from V and 0 bases from J, with 7 bases between. This chain's CDR3 is CASSVAPSNQPQHF. CDR3 DNA sequence: TGTGCCAGCAGTGTTGCACCTAGCAATCAGCCCCAGCATTTT. Variable domain in full (rest from reference TRBV2 and TRBJ1-5): EPEVTQTPSHQVTQMGQEVILRCVPISNHLYFYWYRQILGQKVEFLVSFYNNEISEKSEIFDDQFSVERPDGSNFTLKIRSTKLEDSAMYFCASSVAPSNQPQHFGDGTRLSIL.

The chain is built from TRBV12-3 or TRBV12-4 and TRBJ1-2; TRBD1 might be the D (6 bases). V lost 6 bases, J lost 8 bases, and 13 bases lay in between. CDR3 length: 12 amino acids. Here the CDR3 DNA reads TGTGCCAGCAGGGGGGCCCCGCGGGGCTACACCTTC. It translates to CASRGAPRGYTF.